Below, 27 T cell receptor beta chains from the same sample are listed, as sequenced in a study of cytomegalovirus exposure and HLA in healthy donors. Produced via immunoSEQ multiplex PCR; TCRdb's table is partial and in-frame only. The table records 150,000 or so clones, approximately 86% of them present only once. Material for sequencing was PBMCs. The receptors stem from a man younger than 35 in good health and CMV-seropositive.

This clone was seen only once. The rearrangement uses TRBV5-1 and TRBJ1-5, with 8 nucleotides matching TRBD1. Germline V gene sequence: CDR1 SGHRS, CDR2 YFSETQ. V lost 5 bases, J lost 6 bases, and 4 bases stayed unmatched. The CDR3 contains 13 residues. The CDR3 loop reads CASRDRDGQPQHF. Written as DNA, the CDR3 is TGCGCCAGCAGGGACAGGGATGGTCAGCCCCAGCATTTT. The variable domain in full, with the rest retrieved from reference TRBV5-1 and TRBJ1-5, is KAGVTQTPRYLIKTRGQQVTLSCSPISGHRSVSWYQQTPGQGLQFLFEYFSETQRNKGNFPGRFSGRQFSNSRSEMNVSTLELGDSALYLCASRDRDGQPQHFGDGTRLSIL.

This chain links TRBV6-1 with TRBJ1-1, with D unresolved. This CDR3 region has 14 residues. Trimming removed 2 bases at V and 6 bases at J, with 13 bases between. CDR1 and CDR2 from the germline V gene are MNHNS and SASEGT. The DNA of the CDR3 is TGTGCCAGCAGTGAAAGAGCAAGAACAGCTGAAGCTTTCTTT. The encoded protein is CASSERARTAEAFF.

The chain employs TRBV6-1 and TRBJ2-7, with TRBD1 as a possible D gene (6 bases). This CDR3 region has 13 residues. V was trimmed by 8 bases and J by 2 bases, leaving 13 bases between them. In germline, CDR1 is MNHNS, CDR2 SASEGT. CDR3 coding DNA: TGTGCCAGCTATACAGGGACCACCTACGAGCAGTACTTC. Translation: CASYTGTTYEQYF.

This chain links TRBV5-1 with TRBJ1-2; 7 nucleotides agree with TRBD1. CDR1 SGHRS and CDR2 YFSETQ come from the germline V gene. This CDR3 has 13 amino acids. The V and J ends lost 4 bases and 6 bases, in that order; junction bases with no gene match: 6. The chain's CDR3 is CASSKGAFNGYTF. The DNA of the CDR3 is TGCGCCAGCAGCAAGGGGGCCTTCAATGGCTACACCTTC.

This chain joins TRBV9 and TRBJ1-3; 8 bases are shared with TRBD1. Germline CDR1 SGDLS, CDR2 YYNGEE. The CDR3 contains 15 residues. Germline trimming cut 4 bases from V and 0 bases from J; bases unmatched to any gene: 3. The CDR3 here is CASSRTGFSGNTIYF. CDR3 DNA sequence: TGTGCCAGCAGCCGGACAGGGTTCTCTGGAAACACCATATATTTT.

The sample holds one count of this clone. The chain is built from TRBV6-1 and TRBJ1-1, with D possibly matching TRBD1 (5 bases). The V end was cut by 3 bases, the J end by 5 bases, with 13 bases between. The CDR3 length is 14 residues. Germline CDR1 reads MNHNS; CDR2 reads SASEGT. Here the CDR3 DNA reads TGTGCCAGCAGTGAGAATGGGGGGAGGACTGAAGCTTTCTTT. It is translated as CASSENGGRTEAFF.

The genes are TRBV7-9 and TRBJ2-3; no clear D gene. Germline CDR1 and CDR2: SEHNR and FQNEAQ (reference sequence). The CDR3 spans 14 residues. Trimming left V 0 bases short and J 0 bases short, with 4 bases between. The CDR3 loop is CASSLAASTDTQYF. The CDR3 bases are TGTGCCAGCAGCTTAGCGGCTAGCACAGATACGCAGTATTTT.

This clone was recorded once. V is TRBV7-9 and J is TRBJ1-1; TRBD1 is a possible D gene (5 bases). CDR3 length: 12 residues. The V gene lost 5 bases and the J gene lost 5 bases, with 9 bases spanning the gap. The germline V gene has CDR1 SEHNR and CDR2 FQNEAQ (reference sequence). The CDR3 region has the DNA TGTGCCAGCAGCCAGGGAGGGACTGAAGCTTTCTTT. It codes for CASSQGGTEAFF. The full variable domain, rest sourced from reference TRBV7-9 and TRBJ1-1, is DTGVSQNPRHKITKRGQNVTFRCDPISEHNRLYWYRQTLGQGPEFLTYFQNEAQLEKSRLLSDRFSAERPKGSFSTLEIQRTEQGDSAMYLCASSQGGTEAFFGQGTRLTVV.

This clone was recorded a few times. The V call is TRBV5-1, the J call TRBJ2-7; D is possibly TRBD1 (5 bases). The germline V gene encodes CDR1 SGHRS and CDR2 YFSETQ. V dropped 0 bases and J dropped 3 bases, with 13 bases sitting between them. The CDR3 has 15 residues. CDR3 region: CASSLGPGINYEQYF. Written as DNA, the CDR3 is TGCGCCAGCAGCTTGGGTCCAGGGATCAACTACGAGCAGTACTTC.

The chain joins TRBV5-1 to TRBJ2-3; 14 bases match TRBD2. This CDR3 is built from 16 residues. Germline CDR1 and CDR2: SGHRS and YFSETQ. J gave up 5 bases and V 4 bases, and 6 bases lay outside the gene matches. CDR3 loop: CASSPTSGGAGDTQYF. The DNA for the CDR3 is TGCGCCAGCAGCCCGACTAGCGGGGGGGCTGGAGATACGCAGTATTTT.

The rearrangement joins TRBV5-1 to TRBJ2-3; 8 nucleotides line up with TRBD1. The CDR3 is made up of 14 amino acids. With 0 bases clipped from V and 3 bases from J, the junction kept 0 bases outside the gene matches. The germline V gene encodes CDR1 SGHRS and CDR2 YFSETQ. This chain's CDR3 is CASSLDRGTDTQYF. CDR3 in DNA: TGCGCCAGCAGCTTGGACAGGGGGACAGATACGCAGTATTTT.

V is TRBV10-3 and J is TRBJ1-2; weak D call: TRBD1 (5 bases). Germline CDR1 is ENHRY and CDR2 is SYGVKD. The length of the CDR3 is 17 residues. Trimming left V 3 bases short and J 0 bases short, with 17 bases between. The CDR3 loop is CAISDSLGTTSNYGYTF. The CDR3 nucleotides are TGTGCCATCAGTGACTCACTCGGGACTACTTCTAACTATGGCTACACCTTC.

The V gene is TRBV5-6, the J gene TRBJ2-3, with D perhaps matching TRBD1 (8 bases). This CDR3 comprises 16 residues. Germline loops: CDR1 SGHDT, CDR2 YYEEEE. The V end was cut by 4 bases, the J end by 3 bases, with 18 bases between. The CDR3: CASSVITGGGTDTQYF. The CDR3 DNA reads as TGTGCCAGCAGCGTAATTACAGGGGGAGGGACAGATACGCAGTATTTT.

The chain is built from TRBV19 and TRBJ2-1; 13 bases map to TRBD2. V shed 6 bases, J shed 9 bases, and the junction held 8 bases outside the gene matches. From germline, CDR1 is LNHDA and CDR2 SQIVND (reference sequence). The CDR3 is made up of 15 amino acids. The CDR3 region is CASRSLAGGRGEQFF. The DNA for the CDR3 is TGTGCCAGTAGGTCACTAGCGGGAGGGCGCGGTGAGCAGTTCTTC.

The V gene is TRBV7-3, the J gene TRBJ2-5, with D possibly matching TRBD1 (6 bases). V lost 1 base and J 5 bases, leaving 14 bases between the germline ends. Germline lookup yields CDR1 SGHTA and CDR2 FQGTGA. This CDR3 spans 15 amino acids. The CDR3: CASSLKGGPGETQYF. CDR3 sequence (DNA): TGTGCCAGCAGCTTAAAAGGGGGTCCCGGGGAGACCCAGTACTTC.

The chain combines TRBV5-4 with TRBJ2-2, with 8 bases matching TRBD2. The length of the CDR3 is 15 residues. With V trimmed by 0 bases and J by 7 bases, 5 bases remained unmatched. The germline CDR1 and CDR2 sequences are SGHNT and YYREEE (reference sequence). The CDR3 reads CASSLAGAGGGELFF. The DNA for the CDR3 is TGTGCCAGCAGCTTGGCCGGCGCGGGAGGCGGGGAGCTGTTTTTT. Drawing the rest from reference TRBV5-4 and TRBJ2-2, the complete variable domain is ETGVTQSPTHLIKTRGQQVTLRCSSQSGHNTVSWYQQALGQGPQFIFQYYREEENGRGNFPPRFSGLQFPNYSSELNVNALELDDSALYLCASSLAGAGGGELFFGEGSRLTVL.

The chain recombines TRBV6-1 with TRBJ2-5; D might be TRBD1 (5 bases). The CDR3 totals 13 residues. Deletions cut 6 bases from V and 4 bases from J, with 12 bases between. Germline CDR1 reads MNHNS; CDR2 reads SASEGT. CDR3 residues: CASRIRVVETQYF. The CDR3 DNA reads as TGTGCCAGCAGGATCAGGGTAGTAGAGACCCAGTACTTC.

This chain links TRBV5-1 with TRBJ2-1; tentative D call: TRBD2 (5 bases). Trimming cost V 6 bases and J 5 bases, with 18 bases left between them. The CDR3 length is 15 residues. Germline V gene sequence: CDR1 SGHRS, CDR2 YFSETQ. As DNA, the CDR3 is TGCGCCAGCACCTCCGCTCCGGGGTCACACAATGAGCAGTTCTTC. Protein sequence: CASTSAPGSHNEQFF.

The rearrangement links TRBV19 to TRBJ1-5; 7 bases match TRBD1. Per the germline V gene, CDR1 is LNHDA and CDR2 is SQIVND (reference sequence). J gave up 4 bases and V 7 bases, and 7 bases lay outside the gene matches. The CDR3 length is 14 residues. DNA for the CDR3: TGTGCCAGTACCCAAGGGACAGTTAATCAGCCCCAGCATTTT. It is translated as CASTQGTVNQPQHF.

J is TRBJ1-6 and V is TRBV6-5; unclear D gene. Germline V gene data show CDR1 as MNHEY and CDR2 as SVGAGI. This CDR3 spans 13 amino acids. V lost 8 bases and J lost 3, with 8 bases in between. CDR3 protein: CASRVHYNSPLHF. CDR3 nucleotide sequence: TGTGCCAGCCGGGTCCACTATAATTCACCCCTCCACTTT.

In this sample, this clone turned up a few times. The rearrangement links TRBV7-7 to TRBJ1-3, with unresolved D. V was trimmed by 5 bases and J by 4 bases, leaving 9 bases between them. CDR1 is SSHAT, CDR2 FNYEAQ, per germline (reference sequence). This CDR3 spans 13 amino acids. CDR3 region: CASSPDSGNTIYF. The CDR3 DNA reads TGTGCCAGCAGCCCCGACTCCGGAAACACCATATATTTT.

The V gene is TRBV5-1, the J gene TRBJ2-7; 10 bases align to TRBD1. V was pared by 0 bases and J by 3 bases, with 9 bases of the junction left unmatched. CDR3 size: 17 residues. Germline V CDR1 and CDR2: SGHRS, YFSETQ. The CDR3 sequence: CASSLARGQGFYYEQYF. CDR3 in DNA: TGCGCCAGCAGCTTGGCCAGGGGACAGGGGTTTTACTACGAGCAGTACTTC.

J is TRBJ2-7 and V is TRBV13; 8 bases are shared with TRBD1. CDR3 size: 16 residues. In germline, CDR1 is PRHDT, CDR2 FYEKMQ (reference sequence). The trim removed 5 bases at V and 4 bases at J, leaving 13 bases unmatched. Here the CDR3 DNA reads TGTGCCAGCAGCCCCAACGGACAGGGAGGATGGTACGAGCAGTACTTC. Translating gives CASSPNGQGGWYEQYF.

V gene TRBV19 combines with J gene TRBJ1-5; a possible D gene is TRBD1 (6 bases). Trimming left V 6 bases short and J 9 bases short, with 18 bases between. The CDR3 runs to 14 residues. The germline gives CDR1 LNHDA, CDR2 SQIVND (reference sequence). CDR3 sequence (DNA): TGTGCCAGTAGCCTCAGGGGTCCCTACCGGCCCCAGCATTTT. It translates to CASSLRGPYRPQHF.

The gene calls are TRBV7-2 and TRBJ1-1, with D maybe TRBD1 (6 bases). This CDR3 has 13 residues. The V end was cut by 3 bases, the J end by 4 bases, with 9 bases between. The germline CDR1 and CDR2 sequences are SGHTA and FQGNSA. The CDR3 is CASSFQGPTEAFF. The DNA of the CDR3 is TGTGCCAGCAGCTTTCAGGGGCCCACTGAAGCTTTCTTT.

The V and J genes are TRBV5-1 and TRBJ2-5, with TRBD2 as a possible D gene (5 bases). Trimming stripped 0 bases from V and 3 bases from J, with 9 bases between. The CDR3 length is 14 residues. Germline V lookup: CDR1 SGHRS, CDR2 YFSETQ. This CDR3 reads CASSLAYGKETQYF. CDR3 nucleotide sequence: TGCGCCAGCAGCTTGGCCTACGGGAAAGAGACCCAGTACTTC. Together with reference TRBV5-1 and TRBJ2-5, the CDR3 gives the full variable domain: KAGVTQTPRYLIKTRGQQVTLSCSPISGHRSVSWYQQTPGQGLQFLFEYFSETQRNKGNFPGRFSGRQFSNSRSEMNVSTLELGDSALYLCASSLAYGKETQYFGPGTRLLVL.

The V gene is TRBV6-5, the J gene TRBJ1-2, with D uncertain. Per the germline V gene, CDR1 is MNHEY and CDR2 is SVGAGI. This CDR3 region has 14 residues. V was cut by 2 bases and J by 4 bases, with 11 bases left in between. This CDR3 reads CASSYGTRPYGYTF. CDR3 bases: TGTGCCAGCAGTTACGGAACCAGGCCCTATGGCTACACCTTC.